The clone carrying this TCR beta chain came up a few times. Its specificity is not known. These data originate in a study of regulatory T cells in long-lasting Graves disease. The CDR3 contains 13 residues. Germline V lookup: CDR1 DFQATT, CDR2 SNEGSKA (reference sequence). Regarding the study as a whole: Patients with persistent disease showed a bias toward TRBV28, TRBJ1-2 and TRBJ2-5.

HTBI primers from iRepertoire and Arm-PCR of CDR3 regions yielded the TCR beta libraries. MiXCR, applied by TCRdb to the multiplex PCR reads, yields one record per CDR3 protein. The sample holds 550,000 or so distinct CDR3 sequences, approximately 12% seen once. Time point meaning: newly diagnosed GD, antithyroid drugs for less than 3 months. Extracted PBMC RNA gave rise to the TCR library. These data were likewise used in another study, on T cells in Graves' hyperthyroidism and ophthalmopathy.

The genes are TRBV20-1 and TRBJ2-7; 13 nucleotides agree with TRBD2. This specimen was peripheral blood mononuclear cells (PBMCs), taken at new diagnosis, from a patient treated with antithyroid drugs. This clonotype originated in a woman in her 30s with Graves disease. This CDR3 is CNADGLAGVEQYF. The DNA of the CDR3 is TGCAATGCCGACGGACTAGCGGGAGTAGAGCAGTACTTC.